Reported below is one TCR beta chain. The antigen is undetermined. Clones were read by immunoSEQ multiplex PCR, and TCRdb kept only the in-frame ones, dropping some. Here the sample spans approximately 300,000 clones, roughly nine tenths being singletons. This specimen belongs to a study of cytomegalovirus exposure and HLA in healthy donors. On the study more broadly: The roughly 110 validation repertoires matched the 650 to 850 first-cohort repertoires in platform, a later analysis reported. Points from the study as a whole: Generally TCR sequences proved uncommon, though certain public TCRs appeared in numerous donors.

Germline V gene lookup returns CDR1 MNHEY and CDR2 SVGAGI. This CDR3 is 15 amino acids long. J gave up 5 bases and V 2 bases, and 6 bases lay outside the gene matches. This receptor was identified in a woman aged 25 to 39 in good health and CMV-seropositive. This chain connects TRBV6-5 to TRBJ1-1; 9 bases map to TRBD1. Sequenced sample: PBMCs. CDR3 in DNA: TGTGCCAGCAGTTACCTGGGACAGGGTCGAACTGAAGCTTTCTTT. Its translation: CASSYLGQGRTEAFF.